This T cell receptor beta chain was obtained from a study of CD8+CD57+ T cells in acquired aplastic anemia. The template for TCR beta VDJ and CDR3 sequence profiling was genomic DNA. TCRdb independently ran MiXCR on the reads; one entry per CDR3 protein. The sample yields roughly 290,000 distinct CDR3 sequences, approximately 58% seen once. Patients picked for sequencing had shown CD8+CD57+ cell expansion detected by flow cytometry. The sample holds many counts of this clonotype. The CDR3 is made up of 15 amino acids. V lost 6 bases, J lost 8 bases, and 12 bases stayed unmatched. Germline CDR1 reads MNHNS; CDR2 reads SASEGT.

Sequences were obtained from sorted CD4+, CD8+, or CD8+CD57+ T cells (not recorded which) from PBMCs. The sequence was collected from a human donor with aplastic anemia. The rearrangement links TRBV6-1 to TRBJ1-1; 10 bases line up with TRBD1. This CDR3 reads CASRAGTGAIPEAFF. CDR3 in DNA: TGTGCCAGCAGGGCAGGGACAGGGGCGATACCCGAAGCTTTCTTT.